The 12 T cell receptor beta chains presented below share a single source sample, sequenced in a study of control samples from healthy donors and cancer patients (dated by TCRdb to 2018 to 2021). The receptor library was made with the immunoSEQ multiplex PCR assay. Held by TCRdb, this immuneACCESS table contains in-frame sequences only and omits some clones. Under half of the omission traces to an unresolved V gene where checked; the cause of the rest is unknown. For this sample the table gives approximately 150,000 clones, of which about 89% were detected only once. Under 9% of the sample belongs to the ten largest clones. The specimen sequenced was blood. Receptor source: a man in his late teens or twenties in good health.

V usage is TRBV5-6 and J usage is TRBJ2-7; 15 nucleotides align to TRBD2. Germline CDR1 is SGHDT and CDR2 is YYEEEE. The ends lost 3 bases at V and 2 bases at J; junction bases unmatched: 9. The CDR3 extends over 18 amino acids. The CDR3 loop is CASSSSGTSGGRTYEQYF. The CDR3 DNA reads as TGTGCCAGCAGCTCGAGCGGGACTAGCGGGGGGCGAACCTACGAGCAGTACTTC.

The genes are TRBV6-2 or TRBV6-3 and TRBJ2-7; D is possibly TRBD1 (5 bases). The CDR3 has 15 amino acids. Germline V gene data show CDR1 as MNHEY and CDR2 as SVGEGT. With 3 bases removed from V and 5 bases from J, the gap between germline ends came to 17 bases. The CDR3 coding sequence is TGTGCCAGCAGTTATGATGCGGACATGAGGCACGAGCAGTACTTC. Protein product: CASSYDADMRHEQYF.

V usage is TRBV20-1 and J usage is TRBJ2-2; D is perhaps TRBD2 (5 bases). V gave up 6 bases and J gave up 8 bases, with 10 bases separating them. Looked up from germline, CDR1 is DFQATT and CDR2 is SNEGSKA (reference sequence). The CDR3 is 11 residues long. CDR3 in amino acids: CSAGRGGELFF. CDR3 in DNA: TGCAGTGCCGGCCGGGGAGGGGAGCTGTTTTTT.

This sequence joins TRBV5-6 and TRBJ1-5; 8 nucleotides line up with TRBD1. This CDR3 has 16 residues. Germline V CDR1 and CDR2: SGHDT, YYEEEE. J was trimmed by 2 bases and V by 4 bases; bases with no gene match: 8. The CDR3 sequence: CASSRQQGDRNQPQHF. The CDR3 bases are TGTGCCAGCAGCCGGCAACAGGGGGATCGCAATCAGCCCCAGCATTTT. The full variable domain, completed using reference TRBV5-6 and TRBJ1-5, is DAGVTQSPTHLIKTRGQQVTLRCSPKSGHDTVSWYQQALGQGPQFIFQYYEEEERQRGNFPDRFSGHQFPNYSSELNVNALLLGDSALYLCASSRQQGDRNQPQHFGDGTRLSIL.

J is TRBJ1-6 and V is TRBV5-1; possibly TRBD1 for D (5 bases). The CDR3 runs 16 residues. Germline V gives CDR1 SGHRS, CDR2 YFSETQ. V was shortened by 0 bases and J by 8 bases, with 15 bases between the two germline ends. Here the CDR3 reads CASSLARQGADSPLHF. In nucleotides, the CDR3 is TGCGCCAGCAGCTTGGCCAGGCAGGGCGCGGATTCACCCCTCCACTTT.

The chain carries TRBV27 and TRBJ1-2, with D hard to call. Germline V CDR1 and CDR2: MNHEY, SMNVEV (reference sequence). CDR3 length equals 15 residues. Trimming took off 0 bases at V and 7 bases at J, with 15 bases between the two ends. CDR3 nucleotide sequence: TGTGCCAGCAGTTTATCGGGCGCAATGGGTGGTGGCTACACCTTC. Its protein is CASSLSGAMGGGYTF.

The rearrangement uses TRBV5-5 and TRBJ2-2, with 7 positions matching TRBD2. Germline CDR1 and CDR2: SGHKS and YYEKEE (reference sequence). The CDR3 contains 16 residues. J gave up 5 bases and V 3 bases, and 10 bases lay outside the gene matches. The CDR3 sequence: CASSSLLGEGTGELFF. The CDR3 DNA follows: TGTGCCAGCAGCTCTCTGTTGGGGGAGGGGACCGGGGAGCTGTTTTTT.

The chain couples TRBV7-9 to TRBJ2-5, with 9 bases matching TRBD1. The V gene's germline CDR1 is SEHNR and CDR2 FQNEAQ (reference sequence). The J segment lost 5 bases and the V segment lost 5 bases, leaving 6 bases of the junction unmatched. The CDR3 extends over 14 amino acids. Written as DNA, the CDR3 is TGTGCCAGCAGCAAACAGGGGGCGGGGGAGACCCAGTACTTC. Translation gives CASSKQGAGETQYF.

The chain links TRBV7-9 to TRBJ1-3; D uncertain. The germline V gene has CDR1 SEHNR and CDR2 FQNEAQ (reference sequence). V lost 6 bases and J lost 4, with 10 bases in between. The CDR3 is made up of 13 amino acids. The CDR3: CASRAGTGNTIYF. CDR3 nucleotides: TGTGCCAGCAGGGCAGGTACAGGAAACACCATATATTTT.

The chain has TRBV7-8 and TRBJ1-1, with D perhaps matching TRBD1 (5 bases). CDR1 and CDR2 from the germline V gene are SGHVS and FQNEAQ. V was pared by 5 bases and J by 1 base, with 17 bases between. The CDR3 loop spans 16 amino acids. CDR3 amino acids: CASSPLGRGGNTEAFF. CDR3 in DNA: TGTGCCAGCAGCCCCCTCGGGCGGGGCGGGAACACTGAAGCTTTCTTT.

This clone was seen once. The V and J genes are TRBV19 and TRBJ1-5; D call uncertain. Trimming cost V 7 bases and J 1 base, with 11 bases left between them. Germline CDR1 reads LNHDA; CDR2 reads SQIVND (reference sequence). The CDR3 totals 14 residues. CDR3 coding DNA: TGTGCCAGTACGAGGGATTTGAGCAATCAGCCCCAGCATTTT. Residues: CASTRDLSNQPQHF.

The chain carries TRBV5-1 and TRBJ2-5; possible D gene TRBD2, 6 bases. Deletions cut 1 base from V and 5 bases from J, with 12 bases between. The CDR3 contains 14 residues. Germline assignment: CDR1 SGHRS and CDR2 YFSETQ. CDR3: CASSLNAGRETQYF. For the CDR3, the DNA is TGCGCCAGCAGCTTGAACGCGGGAAGGGAGACCCAGTACTTC. The whole variable domain, remainder taken from reference TRBV5-1 and TRBJ2-5, is KAGVTQTPRYLIKTRGQQVTLSCSPISGHRSVSWYQQTPGQGLQFLFEYFSETQRNKGNFPGRFSGRQFSNSRSEMNVSTLELGDSALYLCASSLNAGRETQYFGPGTRLLVL.